This T cell receptor (beta chain) comes out of a study of beta chain features in type 1 diabetes. Study observations and caveats: Insertion counts at VDJ junctions were lower in type 1 diabetes patients, who also showed more deletions there. People with Type 1 diabetes carried modestly yet significantly shorter TCRB CDR3s in all four CD4+ subsets.

This clone occurred a few times. No antigen is known for it. The study reverse transcribed the entire isolated RNA, so it sequenced expressed TCRB transcripts. TCRdb's table, derived via immunoSEQ multiplex PCR, lists solely in-frame clones and lacks some. The data show 250,000 to 350,000 clones, over 11% seen once. V dropped 0 bases and J dropped 10 bases, with 10 bases sitting between them. The CDR3 contains 13 residues. Per germline, CDR1 SGHDN and CDR2 FVKESK. Sorting of CD4+ naive, central memory, regulatory and stem cell-like memory cells was performed via CD45RO/CCR7/CD25/CD127/CD95/CD27. The sequence was obtained from a man aged 30 to 39 with type 1 diabetes. The sequenced material came from naive CD4+ T cells from blood. The chain recombines TRBV14 with TRBJ1-5, with D unclear. The CDR3 loop reads CASSQDLAQPQHF. CDR3 DNA sequence: TGTGCCAGCAGCCAAGATTTGGCACAACCCCAGCATTTT.